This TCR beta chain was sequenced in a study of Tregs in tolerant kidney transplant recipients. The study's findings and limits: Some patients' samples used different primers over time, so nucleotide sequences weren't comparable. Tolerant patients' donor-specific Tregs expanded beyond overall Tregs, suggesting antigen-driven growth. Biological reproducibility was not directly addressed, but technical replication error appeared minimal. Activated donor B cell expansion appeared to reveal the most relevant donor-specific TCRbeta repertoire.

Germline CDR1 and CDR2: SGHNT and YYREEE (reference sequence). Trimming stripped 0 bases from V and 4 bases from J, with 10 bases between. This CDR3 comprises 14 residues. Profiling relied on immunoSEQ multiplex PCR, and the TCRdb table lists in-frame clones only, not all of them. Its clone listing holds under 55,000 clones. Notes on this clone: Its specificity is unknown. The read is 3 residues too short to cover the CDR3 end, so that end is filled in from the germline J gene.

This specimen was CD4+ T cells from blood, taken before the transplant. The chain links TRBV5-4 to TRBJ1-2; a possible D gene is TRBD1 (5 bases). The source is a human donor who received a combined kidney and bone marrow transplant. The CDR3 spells CASSLGQTFYGYTF. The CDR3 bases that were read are TGTGCCAGCAGCTTGGGACAGACCTTCTATGGC. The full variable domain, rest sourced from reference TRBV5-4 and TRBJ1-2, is ETGVTQSPTHLIKTRGQQVTLRCSSQSGHNTVSWYQQALGQGPQFIFQYYREEENGRGNFPPRFSGLQFPNYSSELNVNALELDDSALYLCASSLGQTFYGYTFGSGTRLTVV.